The clone carrying this T cell receptor (beta chain) came up many times. The antigen remains unidentified. Unsorted libraries were derived from 2 million PBMCs stored at -80 C. This sample stems from a study of neurological immune-mediated disorders. Study outcomes and limitations: None of the CDR3 amino acid sequences of expanded clones recurred across subjects, suggesting private repertoires in all groups.

The cDNA was generated by 5'RACE with 10-nucleotide random UMIs. Using its own MiXCR run on the 5' RACE reads, TCRdb lists one record per CDR3 protein. The sample yields around 40,000 distinct CDR3 sequences, roughly 13% seen once. This clonotype originated in a female donor in good health. Sample: PBMCs.

The CDR3 DNA reads TGCAGTATAAGCGGACAGGGGAACACTGAAGCTTTCTTT. It codes for CSISGQGNTEAFF. The chain has TRBV20-1 and TRBJ1-1; 8 bases align to TRBD1. The length of the CDR3 is 13 residues. Per germline, CDR1 DFQATT and CDR2 SNEGSKA (reference sequence). After removal of 8 bases from V and 1 base from J, the junction contained 6 bases not matched to a gene.